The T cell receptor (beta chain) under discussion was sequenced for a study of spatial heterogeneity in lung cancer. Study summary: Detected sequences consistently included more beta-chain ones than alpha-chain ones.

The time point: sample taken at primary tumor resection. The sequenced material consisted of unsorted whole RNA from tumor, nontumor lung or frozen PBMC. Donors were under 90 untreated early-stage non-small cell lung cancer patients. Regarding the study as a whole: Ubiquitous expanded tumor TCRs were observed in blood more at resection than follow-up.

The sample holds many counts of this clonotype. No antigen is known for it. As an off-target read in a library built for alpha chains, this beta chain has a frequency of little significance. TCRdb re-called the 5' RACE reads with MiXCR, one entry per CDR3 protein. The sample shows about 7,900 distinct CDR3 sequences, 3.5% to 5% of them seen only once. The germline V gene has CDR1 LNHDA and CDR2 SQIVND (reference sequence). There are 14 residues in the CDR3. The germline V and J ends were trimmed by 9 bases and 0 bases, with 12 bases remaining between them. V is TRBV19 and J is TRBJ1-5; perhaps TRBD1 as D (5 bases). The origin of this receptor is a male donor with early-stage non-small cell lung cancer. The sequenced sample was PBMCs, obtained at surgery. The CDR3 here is CASRGEVSNQPQHF. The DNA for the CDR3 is TGTGCCAGCCGAGGGGAAGTTAGCAATCAGCCCCAGCATTTT.